These 23 T cell receptor beta chains were all obtained from the same sample, sequenced in a study of blood T cell repertoires in COVID-19. The assay was immunoSEQ multiplex PCR, and TCRdb's table has in-frame clones only and misses some. The sample holds about 290,000 clones, around 81% seen once. Sequenced: peripheral blood. Receptors originate from a woman aged 45 to 65 with active or convalescent COVID-19.

This rearrangement joins TRBV19 to TRBJ2-3; 8 nucleotides align to TRBD2. Germline V lookup: CDR1 LNHDA, CDR2 SQIVND (reference sequence). The CDR3 covers 16 residues. V trimming: 5 bases; J trimming: 0 bases; junction bases outside the gene matches: 7. DNA for the CDR3: TGTGCCAGTAGTTCCGGACTAGCAGCTAGCACAGATACGCAGTATTTT. It yields the protein CASSSGLAASTDTQYF.

V and J are TRBV27 and TRBJ1-1; D remains unclear. This CDR3 is 16 amino acids long. Trimming took off 2 bases at V and 1 base at J, with 14 bases between the two ends. The germline V gene has CDR1 MNHEY and CDR2 SMNVEV (reference sequence). The CDR3 DNA is TGTGCCAGCAGTTTAGGGGAGGCGTGGAGGAACACTGAAGCTTTCTTT. Translated: CASSLGEAWRNTEAFF.

This clone was found a few times. The sample carries other DNA sequences with the same CDR3. The chain employs TRBV18 and TRBJ1-1, with D unclear. Germline values: CDR1 KGHSH, CDR2 LQKENI. The CDR3 spans 13 residues. Trimming removed 5 bases at V and 1 base at J, with 8 bases between. CDR3 sequence (DNA): TGTGCCAGCTCAGGGCAGGCGAACACTGAAGCTTTCTTT. The encoded protein is CASSGQANTEAFF.

The chain carries TRBV18 and TRBJ1-2; D is unresolved. Germline CDR1 is KGHSH and CDR2 is LQKENI. V lost 3 bases to trimming and J lost 2 bases, with 16 bases between them. This CDR3 is built from 16 residues. The CDR3 is CASSPGGQTENYGYTF. In DNA, the CDR3 is TGTGCCAGCTCACCGGGAGGGCAAACTGAGAACTATGGCTACACCTTC.

This sequence joins TRBV20-1 and TRBJ2-7, with a weak D call TRBD1 (6 bases). The CDR3 extends over 15 amino acids. V was pared by 3 bases and J by 1 base, with 16 bases between. Germline V gene data show CDR1 as DFQATT and CDR2 as SNEGSKA (reference sequence). CDR3 DNA: TGCAGTGCTAGTGAGACAGGACAAGGGTCCTACGAGCAGTACTTC. As protein: CSASETGQGSYEQYF.

This clone showed up just a few times. V gene TRBV7-2 combines with J gene TRBJ1-5, with a possible D match to TRBD1 (6 bases). CDR3 size: 16 residues. Germline assignment: CDR1 SGHTA and CDR2 FQGNSA. V lost 6 bases and J 5 bases, leaving 20 bases between the germline ends. The DNA of the CDR3 is TGTGCCAGCAGTCAAGGGGGGGGCCGGGTCCATCAGCCCCAGCATTTT. This encodes CASSQGGGRVHQPQHF.

V usage is TRBV29-1 and J usage is TRBJ1-2; no reliable D call. Germline CDR1 SQVTM, CDR2 ANQGSEA. The CDR3 is 10 residues long. V was shortened by 4 bases and J by 5 bases, with 5 bases between the two germline ends. CDR3 bases: TGCAGCGTTGTCCAGTATGGCTACACCTTC. It encodes CSVVQYGYTF.

The V gene is TRBV3-1 (or the pseudogene TRBV3-2), the J gene TRBJ1-5, with 9 bases lining up with TRBD1. Per germline, CDR1 LGHDT and CDR2 YNNKEL (reference sequence). After removal of 3 bases from V and 4 bases from J, the junction contained 4 bases not matched to a gene. This CDR3 is built from 15 residues. CDR3 sequence: CASSQETGGNQPQHF. The CDR3 nucleotides read TGTGCCAGCAGCCAGGAGACAGGGGGGAATCAGCCCCAGCATTTT.

The chain combines TRBV6-1 with TRBJ1-2; perhaps TRBD1 as D (6 bases). CDR3 size: 15 residues. V was clipped by 2 bases and J by 4 bases, with 14 bases between them. From germline, CDR1 is MNHNS and CDR2 SASEGT. CDR3 bases: TGTGCCAGCAGTGAACTCTGGACAGATACCTATGGCTACACCTTC. It codes for CASSELWTDTYGYTF.

This clone was detected only once. The chain employs TRBV28 and TRBJ2-3; D is perhaps TRBD2 (5 bases). Germline V CDR1 and CDR2: MDHEN, SYDVKM. This CDR3 spans 14 amino acids. V was trimmed by 2 bases and J by 4 bases, leaving 10 bases between them. The CDR3, as DNA: TGTGCCAGCAGTTTAGGGCTAGCCGCAGATACGCAGTATTTT. Its translation is CASSLGLAADTQYF.

The chain links TRBV27 to TRBJ2-5, with D perhaps TRBD2 (6 bases). Germline V gene lookup returns CDR1 MNHEY and CDR2 SMNVEV (reference sequence). The CDR3 has 15 amino acids. V dropped 3 bases and J dropped 4 bases, with 15 bases sitting between them. CDR3 in DNA: TGTGCCAGCAGTTTTGGCGGGTCCGGGGGAGAGACCCAGTACTTC. This encodes CASSFGGSGGETQYF.

The chain recombines TRBV9 with TRBJ2-1; no clear D. The germline V gene encodes CDR1 SGDLS and CDR2 YYNGEE. The CDR3 length is 10 residues. The V gene lost 9 bases and the J gene lost 2 bases, with 3 bases spanning the gap. The CDR3 nucleotides are TGTGCCAACACCTACAATGAGCAGTTCTTC. As protein: CANTYNEQFF.

The chain combines TRBV27 with TRBJ2-1; 11 nucleotides match TRBD1. This CDR3 comprises 14 residues. J gave up 9 bases and V 3 bases, and 4 bases lay outside the gene matches. From germline, CDR1 is MNHEY and CDR2 SMNVEV (reference sequence). The CDR3 sequence is CASSFGTGGVEQFF. The CDR3 DNA follows: TGTGCCAGCAGTTTCGGGACAGGGGGAGTTGAGCAGTTCTTC.

This chain links TRBV5-1 with TRBJ2-3; TRBD2 might be the D (6 bases). This CDR3 contains 16 residues. From germline, CDR1 is SGHRS and CDR2 YFSETQ. V was pared by 5 bases and J by 4 bases, with 20 bases between. The CDR3 region has the DNA TGCGCCAGCAGTCGCCTGGGACTCGCTAATGCAGATACGCAGTATTTT. Translating it yields CASSRLGLANADTQYF.

The chain is built from TRBV27 and TRBJ1-2; D is possibly TRBD1 (5 bases). CDR3 length equals 13 residues. The V gene's germline CDR1 is MNHEY and CDR2 SMNVEV (reference sequence). Trimming shortened V by 3 bases and J by 5 bases, and 10 bases separated the two germline ends. The DNA for the CDR3 is TGTGCCAGCAGTTTCGACAGAGAGTATGGCTACACCTTC. It yields the protein CASSFDREYGYTF.

The genes are TRBV6-5 and TRBJ2-1; D gene ambiguous. Trimming cost V 1 base and J 4 bases, with 8 bases left between them. This CDR3 region has 14 residues. CDR1 is MNHEY and CDR2 is SVGAGI in the germline V gene. CDR3 DNA sequence: TGTGCCAGCAGTTACTTCAGATCTTACAATGAGCAGTTCTTC. This encodes CASSYFRSYNEQFF.

This clone was detected only a few times. The chain has TRBV7-8 and TRBJ2-7; 11 bases are shared with TRBD2. Germline CDR1 and CDR2: SGHVS and FQNEAQ. The CDR3 contains 14 residues. V shed 4 bases and J 6 bases; nucleotides not matched to a gene: 5. The CDR3 bases are TGTGCCAGCAGCTCACTAGCGGGAGAGGGCGAGCAGTACTTC. Residues: CASSSLAGEGEQYF. The complete variable domain, with remaining parts taken from reference TRBV7-8 and TRBJ2-7, reads GAGVSQSPRYKVAKRGQDVALRCDPISGHVSLFWYQQALGQGPEFLTYFQNEAQLDKSGLPSDRFFAERPEGSVSTLKIQRTQQEDSAVYLCASSSLAGEGEQYFGPGTRLTVT.

The chain joins TRBV29-1 to TRBJ1-2; TRBD1 is a possible D gene (6 bases). CDR3 length: 14 residues. Trimming left V 2 bases short and J 4 bases short, with 14 bases between. Germline assignment: CDR1 SQVTM and CDR2 ANQGSEA. The CDR3 sequence is CSVEITGKGYGYTF. For the CDR3, the DNA is TGCAGCGTTGAAATAACAGGGAAGGGCTATGGCTACACCTTC.

V usage is TRBV25-1 and J usage is TRBJ1-2, with D tentatively TRBD1 (5 bases). This CDR3 has 12 amino acids. Germline values: CDR1 MGHDK, CDR2 SYGVNS. Trimming left V 1 base short and J 6 bases short, with 6 bases between. CDR3 DNA sequence: TGTGCCAGCAGTGAATTAGGGGATGGCTACACCTTC. This gives the protein CASSELGDGYTF.

About this clone: Other DNA sequences of this sample code for an identical CDR3. The rearrangement joins TRBV12-3 or TRBV12-4 to TRBJ1-1, with no clear D. This CDR3 has 13 residues. The V and J ends lost 3 bases and 5 bases respectively, with 10 bases between them. The CDR3 region is CASSLGSRTEAFF. The CDR3 DNA reads TGTGCCAGCAGTTTGGGCAGTAGGACTGAAGCTTTCTTT.

The chain joins TRBV30 to TRBJ2-2; 11 bases align to TRBD1. Germline V CDR1 and CDR2: GTSNPN, SVGIG (reference sequence). This CDR3 spans 15 amino acids. J gave up 5 bases and V 8 bases, and 10 bases lay outside the gene matches. The CDR3 DNA follows: TGTGCCCTGCGCCCGGGACAGGGGGTAACCGGGGAGCTGTTTTTT. Its protein is CALRPGQGVTGELFF.

A note on this clone: Since a much larger clone is just one base distant, this may be a read error. The chain's CDR3 is CASSQRGSYNEQFF. The DNA for the CDR3 is TGTGCCAGCAGCCAACGGGGGTCCTACAATGAGCAGTTCTTC. V is TRBV4-2 and J is TRBJ2-1, with D tentatively TRBD2 (6 bases). Germline loops: CDR1 LGHNA, CDR2 YNFKEQ. The CDR3 totals 14 residues. Trimming stripped 2 bases from V and 1 base from J, with 6 bases between.

V gene TRBV5-6 combines with J gene TRBJ2-2; a possible D gene is TRBD2 (6 bases). Trimming pared 4 bases from V and 3 bases from J, leaving 13 bases between. The CDR3 is 15 residues long. Germline V gene lookup returns CDR1 SGHDT and CDR2 YYEEEE. Here the CDR3 DNA reads TGTGCCAGCAGCCCGCCGGGACTGTACACCGGGGAGCTGTTTTTT. This gives the protein CASSPPGLYTGELFF.